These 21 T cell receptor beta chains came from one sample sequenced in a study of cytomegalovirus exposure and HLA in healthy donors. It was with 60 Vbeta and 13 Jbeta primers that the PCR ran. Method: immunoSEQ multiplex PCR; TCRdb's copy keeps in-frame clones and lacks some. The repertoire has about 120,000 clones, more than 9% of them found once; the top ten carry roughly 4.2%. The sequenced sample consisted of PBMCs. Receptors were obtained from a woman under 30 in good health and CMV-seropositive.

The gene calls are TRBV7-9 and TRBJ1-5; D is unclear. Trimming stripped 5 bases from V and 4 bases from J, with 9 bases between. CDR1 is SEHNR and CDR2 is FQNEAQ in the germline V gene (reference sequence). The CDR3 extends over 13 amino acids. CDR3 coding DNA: TGTGCCAGCAGCGGGAGAAAGAATCAGCCCCAGCATTTT. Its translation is CASSGRKNQPQHF.

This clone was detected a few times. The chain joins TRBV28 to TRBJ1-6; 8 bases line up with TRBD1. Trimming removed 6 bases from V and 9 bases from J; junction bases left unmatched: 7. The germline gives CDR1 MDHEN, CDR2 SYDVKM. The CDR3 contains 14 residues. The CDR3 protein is CASSSQGEGSPLHF. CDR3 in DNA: TGTGCCAGCAGCTCACAGGGGGAAGGTTCACCCCTCCACTTT.

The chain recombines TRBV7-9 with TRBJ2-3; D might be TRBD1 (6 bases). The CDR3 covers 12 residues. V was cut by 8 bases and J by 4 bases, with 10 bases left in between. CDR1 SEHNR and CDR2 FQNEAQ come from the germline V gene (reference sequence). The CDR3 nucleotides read TGTGCCAGCTCAGGGGTCCCAGATACGCAGTATTTT. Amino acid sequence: CASSGVPDTQYF.

The CDR3 here is CASSQDVRPDTQYF. The CDR3 DNA is TGCGCCAGCAGCCAAGATGTGAGGCCAGATACGCAGTATTTT. The chain combines TRBV4-1 with TRBJ2-3; D is ambiguous. The V end was cut by 0 bases, the J end by 4 bases, with 8 bases between. Germline V lookup: CDR1 MGHRA, CDR2 YSYEKL. The CDR3 has 14 amino acids.

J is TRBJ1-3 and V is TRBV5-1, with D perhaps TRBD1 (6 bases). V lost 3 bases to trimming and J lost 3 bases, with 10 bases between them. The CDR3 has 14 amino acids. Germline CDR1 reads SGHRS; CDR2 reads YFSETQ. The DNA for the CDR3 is TGCGCCAGCAGCTCCACGACAGGTGGAAACACCATATATTTT. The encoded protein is CASSSTTGGNTIYF.

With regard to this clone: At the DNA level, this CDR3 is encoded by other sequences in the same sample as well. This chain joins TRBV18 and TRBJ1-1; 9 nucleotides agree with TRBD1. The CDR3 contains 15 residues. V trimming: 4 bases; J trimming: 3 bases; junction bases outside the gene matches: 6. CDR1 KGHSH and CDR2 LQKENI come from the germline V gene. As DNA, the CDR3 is TGTGCCAGCTCACTAGGACAGGGGTCGGACACTGAAGCTTTCTTT. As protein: CASSLGQGSDTEAFF.

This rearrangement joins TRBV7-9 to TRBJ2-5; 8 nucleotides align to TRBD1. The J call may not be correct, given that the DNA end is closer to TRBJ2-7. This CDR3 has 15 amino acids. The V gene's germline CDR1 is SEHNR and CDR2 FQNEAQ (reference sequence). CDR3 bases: TGTGCCAGCAGCCTCCAAGGACAGGGCTCCTACGAGCAGTACTTC. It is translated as CASSLQGQGSYEQYF.

This chain's CDR3 is CAWRGQDTGELFF. CDR3 nucleotides: TGTGCCTGGAGGGGACAGGACACCGGGGAGCTGTTTTTT. The chain recombines TRBV30 with TRBJ2-2; 8 nucleotides match TRBD1. CDR1 GTSNPN and CDR2 SVGIG come from the germline V gene (reference sequence). V gave up 3 bases and J gave up 3 bases; unmatched junction bases: 0. The CDR3 runs 13 residues.

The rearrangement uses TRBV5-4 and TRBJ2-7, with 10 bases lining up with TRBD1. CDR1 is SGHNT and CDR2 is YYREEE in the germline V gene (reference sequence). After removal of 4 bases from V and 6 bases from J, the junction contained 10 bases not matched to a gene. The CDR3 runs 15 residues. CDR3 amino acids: CASSGPGTGVSEQYF. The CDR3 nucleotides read TGTGCCAGCAGCGGACCCGGGACAGGGGTGTCCGAGCAGTACTTC.

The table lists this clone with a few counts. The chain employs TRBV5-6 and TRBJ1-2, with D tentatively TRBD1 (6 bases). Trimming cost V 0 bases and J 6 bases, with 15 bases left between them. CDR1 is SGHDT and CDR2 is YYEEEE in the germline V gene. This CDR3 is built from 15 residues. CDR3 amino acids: CASSLEGRGIDGYTF. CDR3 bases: TGTGCCAGCAGCTTGGAGGGAAGGGGGATAGATGGCTACACCTTC. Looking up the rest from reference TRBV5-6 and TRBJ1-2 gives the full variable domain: DAGVTQSPTHLIKTRGQQVTLRCSPKSGHDTVSWYQQALGQGPQFIFQYYEEEERQRGNFPDRFSGHQFPNYSSELNVNALLLGDSALYLCASSLEGRGIDGYTFGSGTRLTVV.

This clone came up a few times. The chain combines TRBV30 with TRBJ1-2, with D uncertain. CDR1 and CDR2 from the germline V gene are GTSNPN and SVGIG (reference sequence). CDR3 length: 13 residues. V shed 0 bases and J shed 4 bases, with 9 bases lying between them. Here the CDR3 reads CAWSVLPSYGYTF. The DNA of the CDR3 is TGTGCCTGGAGTGTACTCCCTAGCTATGGCTACACCTTC.

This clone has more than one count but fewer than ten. The CDR3 region is CAWSRLNRGPGGYTF. CDR3 DNA sequence: TGTGCCTGGAGCAGACTCAACAGGGGGCCGGGTGGCTACACCTTC. V is TRBV30 and J is TRBJ1-2; TRBD1 aligns across 9 bases. This CDR3 comprises 15 residues. CDR1 and CDR2 (germline): GTSNPN, SVGIG (reference sequence). V lost 3 bases to trimming and J lost 7 bases; unmatched junction nucleotides: 12.

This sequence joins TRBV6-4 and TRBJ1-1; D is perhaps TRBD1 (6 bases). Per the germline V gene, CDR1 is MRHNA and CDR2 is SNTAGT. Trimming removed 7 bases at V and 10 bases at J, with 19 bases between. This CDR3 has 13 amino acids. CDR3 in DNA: TGTGCCAGCACAGAGGACAGTGTCGCTGGAGCTTTCTTT. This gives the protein CASTEDSVAGAFF.

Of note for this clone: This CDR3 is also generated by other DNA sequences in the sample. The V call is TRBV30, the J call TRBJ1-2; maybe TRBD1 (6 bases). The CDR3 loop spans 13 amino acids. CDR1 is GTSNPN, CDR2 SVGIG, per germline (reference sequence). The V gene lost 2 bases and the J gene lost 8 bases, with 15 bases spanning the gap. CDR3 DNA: TGTGCCTGGAGTTTGACAGGCGGCCCCGGCTACACCTTC. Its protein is CAWSLTGGPGYTF.

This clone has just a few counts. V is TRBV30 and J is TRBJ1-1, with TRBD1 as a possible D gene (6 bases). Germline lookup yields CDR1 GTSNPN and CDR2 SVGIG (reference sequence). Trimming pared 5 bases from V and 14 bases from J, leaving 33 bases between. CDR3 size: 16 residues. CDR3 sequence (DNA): TGTGCCTGGGTTCGCGCAGAACAGGGAAACACCGGTGGGCAGTTCTTT. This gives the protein CAWVRAEQGNTGGQFF.

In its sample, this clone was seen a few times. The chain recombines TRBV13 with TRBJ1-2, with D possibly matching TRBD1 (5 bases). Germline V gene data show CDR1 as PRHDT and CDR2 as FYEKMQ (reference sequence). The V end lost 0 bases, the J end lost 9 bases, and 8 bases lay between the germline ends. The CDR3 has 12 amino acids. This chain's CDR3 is CASSLGGDSYTF. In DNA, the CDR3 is TGTGCCAGCAGCTTAGGAGGGGATAGCTACACCTTC.

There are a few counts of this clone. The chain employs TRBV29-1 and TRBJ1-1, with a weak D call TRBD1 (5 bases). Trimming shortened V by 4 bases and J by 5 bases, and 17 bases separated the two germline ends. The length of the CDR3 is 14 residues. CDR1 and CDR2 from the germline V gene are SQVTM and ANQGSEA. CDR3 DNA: TGCAGCGTTGGCTGGAGTGTACGGGGGACTGAAGCTTTCTTT. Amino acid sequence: CSVGWSVRGTEAFF. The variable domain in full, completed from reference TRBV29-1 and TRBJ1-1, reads SAVISQKPSRDICQRGTSLTIQCQVDSQVTMMFWYRQQPGQSLTLIATANQGSEATYESGFVIDKFPISRPNLTFSTLTVSNMSPEDSSIYLCSVGWSVRGTEAFFGQGTRLTVV.

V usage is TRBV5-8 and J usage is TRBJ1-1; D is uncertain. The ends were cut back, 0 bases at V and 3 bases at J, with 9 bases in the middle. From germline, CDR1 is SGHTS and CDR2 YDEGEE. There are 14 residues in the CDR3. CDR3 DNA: TGTGCCAGCAGCTTGGTGGGAGGATACACTGAAGCTTTCTTT. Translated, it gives CASSLVGGYTEAFF.

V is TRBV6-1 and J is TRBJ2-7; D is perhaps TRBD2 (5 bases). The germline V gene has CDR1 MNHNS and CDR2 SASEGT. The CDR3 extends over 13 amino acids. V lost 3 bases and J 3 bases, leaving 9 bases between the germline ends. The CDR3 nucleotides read TGTGCCAGCAGTGACCCAGGACTCTACGAGCAGTACTTC. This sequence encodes CASSDPGLYEQYF.

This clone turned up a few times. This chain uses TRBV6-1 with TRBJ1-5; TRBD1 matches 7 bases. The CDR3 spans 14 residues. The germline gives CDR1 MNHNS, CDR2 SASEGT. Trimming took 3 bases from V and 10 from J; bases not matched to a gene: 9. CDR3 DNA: TGTGCCAGCAGTGAGTCGAGGGGGCGAAACCCCCAGCATTTT. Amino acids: CASSESRGRNPQHF.

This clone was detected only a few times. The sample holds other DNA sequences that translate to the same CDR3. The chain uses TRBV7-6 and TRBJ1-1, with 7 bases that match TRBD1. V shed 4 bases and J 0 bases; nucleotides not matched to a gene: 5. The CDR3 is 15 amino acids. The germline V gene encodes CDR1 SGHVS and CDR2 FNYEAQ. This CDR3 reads CASSYATGVNTEAFF. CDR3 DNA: TGTGCCAGCAGCTACGCCACAGGGGTGAACACTGAAGCTTTCTTT. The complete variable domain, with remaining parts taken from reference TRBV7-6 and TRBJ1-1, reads GAGVSQSPRYKVTKRGQDVALRCDPISGHVSLYWYRQALGQGPEFLTYFNYEAQQDKSGLPNDRFSAERPEGSISTLTIQRTEQRDSAMYRCASSYATGVNTEAFFGQGTRLTVV.